This is a list of T cell receptor beta chains from one sample in a study of blood T cells in healthy people across ages. TCRdb re-called the 5' RACE reads with MiXCR, one entry per CDR3 protein. The sample holds about 1,500,000 distinct CDR3 sequences, 28% seen once. Material for sequencing was blood. These receptors were collected from a woman aged 25-40 years in good health. Each CDR3 is given with its conserved first and last residue. The D gene is left open where the match is weak. Expanded clones are given a class, and other clones once, few, many or no size at all.

TRBV5-1,NA,many,TRBJ2-7,CASSVLDSYEQYF,TGTGCCAGCAGTGTCCTGGACTCCTACGAGCAGTACTTC
TRBV12-3/TRBV12-4,TRBD2,many,TRBJ2-1,CASRGGTTYNEQFF,TGTGCCAGCAGGGGGGGGACTACCTACAATGAGCAGTTCTTC
TRBV15,NA,NA,TRBJ2-5,CATSSGTQETQYF,TGTGCCACCAGCAGTGGGACCCAAGAGACCCAGTACTTC
TRBV9,TRBD2,many,TRBJ2-1,CASSYRGLAGDEQFF,TGTGCCAGCAGCTACCGGGGACTAGCGGGGGATGAGCAGTTCTTC
TRBV5-1,NA,NA,TRBJ1-1,CASSARDPQVAFF,TGCGCCAGCAGCGCCCGGGATCCCCAGGTGGCTTTCTTT
TRBV5-1,NA,NA,TRBJ1-6,CASSLGGRANNSPLHF,TGCGCCAGCAGCTTGGGGGGCAGGGCGAATAATTCACCCCTCCACTTT
TRBV5-1,TRBD1,NA,TRBJ2-7,CASSLRQGEYEQYF,TGCGCCAGCAGCTTGCGACAGGGGGAGTACGAGCAGTACTTC
TRBV27,NA,few,TRBJ2-5,CASRQGPVQETQYF,TGTGCCAGCAGGCAGGGACCGGTTCAAGAGACCCAGTACTTC
TRBV9,NA,few,TRBJ2-1,CASSVGGVIGEQFF,TGTGCCAGCAGCGTAGGCGGGGTTATCGGTGAGCAGTTCTTC
TRBV20-1,TRBD2,many,TRBJ2-1,CSARASGNEQFF,TGCAGTGCTAGAGCTAGCGGGAATGAGCAGTTCTTC
TRBV7-9,TRBD2,NA,TRBJ2-3,CASSAQGDYPSDTQYF,TGTGCCAGCAGCGCCCAAGGGGACTACCCCTCGGATACGCAGTATTTT
TRBV2,NA,NA,TRBJ2-6,CASMRNSGANVRTF,TGTGCCAGCATGCGGAACTCTGGGGCCAACGTCCGGACTTTC
TRBV7-9,TRBD2,NA,TRBJ2-4,CASSWGGILGNIQYF,TGTGCCAGCAGCTGGGGGGGGATCTTAGGAAACATTCAGTACTTC
TRBV5-1,NA,NA,TRBJ2-7,CASSAYSGYEQYF,TGCGCCAGCAGCGCCTATAGTGGATACGAGCAGTACTTC
TRBV20-1,NA,NA,TRBJ2-7,CRAPDYRDPSLEQYF,TGCCGTGCCCCGGACTACCGGGACCCCTCTCTCGAGCAGTACTTC
TRBV7-6,TRBD1,NA,TRBJ2-3,CASSPGTGDTDTQYF,TGTGCCAGCAGCCCCGGAACAGGGGACACAGATACGCAGTATTTT
TRBV12-3/TRBV12-4,TRBD2,NA,TRBJ2-7,CASMGLAGDYEQYF,TGTGCCAGCATGGGACTAGCGGGAGACTACGAGCAGTACTTC
TRBV5-5,NA,NA,TRBJ1-4,CASSRPGSEKLFF,TGTGCCAGCTCCCGGCCAGGTTCAGAAAAACTGTTTTTT
TRBV29-1,NA,NA,TRBJ1-2,CSVEDLLGDDYTF,TGCAGCGTTGAAGATCTTCTAGGGGATGACTACACCTTC